The 2 T cell receptor beta chains below were found in one sample sequenced in a study of blood T cell repertoires in COVID-19. The assay was immunoSEQ multiplex PCR, and TCRdb's table has in-frame clones only and misses some. Altogether 250,000 to 400,000 clones are present, about 87% being singletons, with the ten largest covering 1.5% to 2%. The sequencing sample was made of peripheral blood. These receptors all stem from a woman aged 30 to 39 with COVID-19, enrolled during active disease.

V and J are TRBV18 and TRBJ2-7; TRBD2 agrees at 7 bases. The CDR3 covers 15 residues. V shed 3 bases, J shed 0 bases, and the junction held 5 bases outside the gene matches. The germline CDR1 and CDR2 sequences are KGHSH and LQKENI. The CDR3 here is CASSPWRGNSYEQYF. The CDR3 DNA is TGTGCCAGCTCACCCTGGCGGGGGAACTCCTACGAGCAGTACTTC.

CDR3 bases: TGTGCCAGCTCCCCCCCGGGACAGGGACTTGGCTACACCTTC. Amino acid sequence: CASSPPGQGLGYTF. This chain uses TRBV18 with TRBJ1-2; 9 nucleotides agree with TRBD1. The CDR3 has 14 amino acids. Looked up from germline, CDR1 is KGHSH and CDR2 is LQKENI. V lost 6 bases to trimming and J lost 7 bases; unmatched junction nucleotides: 9.